The T cell receptor beta chain described here comes from a study of cytomegalovirus exposure and HLA in healthy donors. Trimming left V 5 bases short and J 2 bases short, with 9 bases between. Germline CDR1 MNHEY, CDR2 SVGAGI. The CDR3 contains 13 residues. Primers: 60 Vbeta forward and 13 Jbeta reverse. The repertoire was sequenced with immunoSEQ multiplex PCR; TCRdb's copy has only in-frame clones and lacks some. This table holds 150,000 or so clones, approximately 82% found once. The material sequenced was PBMCs. The clonotype was recovered from a man aged 50 or older in good health and CMV-seropositive. This chain links TRBV6-5 with TRBJ2-5; D call uncertain. The DNA of the CDR3 is TGTGCCAGCAGTGAACATTATCAAGAGACCCAGTACTTC. Residues: CASSEHYQETQYF.